This T cell receptor (beta chain) was sequenced in a study of cytotoxic CD8 clonotypes in ibrutinib-treated CLL. Library input was about 2.2 micrograms of DNA from cryopreserved PBMCs. This CDR3 contains 15 residues. The V segment lost 0 bases and the J segment 6 bases; nucleotides outside the gene matches: 6. The V gene's germline CDR1 is SGHKS and CDR2 YYEKEE (reference sequence). Data came from immunoSEQ multiplex PCR; TCRdb stores just in-frame clones and leaves some out. The repertoire includes about 160,000 clones, approximately 80% of them detected once, and approximately 2% sits in the top ten. This clone was seen only a few times.

The specimen was PBMCs, collected after 12 months of ibrutinib treatment. This chain uses TRBV5-5 with TRBJ2-7, with TRBD1 matching 10 bases. The receptor was isolated from a human donor with chronic lymphocytic leukemia. CDR3 region: CASSLAGTGVLEQYF. The CDR3, as DNA: TGTGCCAGCAGCTTGGCCGGGACAGGGGTTCTCGAGCAGTACTTC.